The 9 T cell receptor beta chains below were found in one sample sequenced in a study of T cell changes during pregnancy in multiple sclerosis. Produced via immunoSEQ multiplex PCR; TCRdb's table is partial and in-frame only. The sample contains 35,000 to 50,000 clones, 91% of which appear only once. The sequences come from CD4+ T cells from peripheral blood mononuclear cells, collected after pregnancy. Receptors were obtained from a female donor in good health, enrolled as a control in a pregnancy study.

A single count supports this clone. V gene TRBV7-3 combines with J gene TRBJ2-3, with 7 bases that match TRBD2. V was pared by 5 bases and J by 5 bases, with 4 bases of the junction left unmatched. The CDR3 length is 13 residues. CDR1 is SGHTA, CDR2 FQGTGA, per germline. The chain's CDR3 is CASSREVGDTQYF. CDR3 nucleotides: TGTGCCAGCAGCCGGGAGGTTGGAGATACGCAGTATTTT. The full variable domain, its missing parts supplied by reference TRBV7-3 and TRBJ2-3, is GAGVSQTPSNKVTEKGKYVELRCDPISGHTALYWYRQSLGQGPEFLIYFQGTGAADDSGLPNDRFFAVRPEGSVSTLKIQRTERGDSAVYLCASSREVGDTQYFGPGTRLTVL.

This clone appeared a single time. The genes are TRBV2 and TRBJ2-4; D possibly corresponds to TRBD2 (5 bases). This CDR3 is 17 amino acids long. The germline V gene has CDR1 SNHLY and CDR2 FYNNEI. V lost 4 bases, J lost 0 bases, and 16 bases lay in between. The CDR3 sequence is CASSVEEAVLAKNIQYF. DNA for the CDR3: TGTGCCAGCAGTGTAGAGGAGGCAGTCCTAGCCAAAAACATTCAGTACTTC.

A single count supports this clone. In DNA form, the CDR3 reads TGTGCCAGCAGCGTCGGGACAGTTCCCACGAGTGAGCAGTTCTTC. Translation gives CASSVGTVPTSEQFF. The chain employs TRBV9 and TRBJ2-1; 7 nucleotides align to TRBD1. Per the germline V gene, CDR1 is SGDLS and CDR2 is YYNGEE. The length of the CDR3 is 15 residues. Trimming at V came to 2 bases and at J to 9 bases, leaving 11 bases not matched to a gene.

The chain links TRBV10-2 to TRBJ1-6; the match to TRBD1 covers 10 bases. The CDR3 covers 14 residues. Germline CDR1 and CDR2: WSHSY and SAAADI. V lost 8 bases, J lost 7 bases, and 5 bases stayed unmatched. The CDR3 is CASERGQGNSPLHF. CDR3 in DNA: TGCGCCAGCGAGCGGGGACAGGGGAATTCACCCCTCCACTTT.

The chain combines TRBV5-8 with TRBJ1-2; D gene unclear. This CDR3 region has 15 residues. V was pared by 1 base and J by 3 bases, with 13 bases between. The germline gives CDR1 SGHTS, CDR2 YDEGEE. The CDR3 nucleotides read TGTGCCAGCAGCTTGTTTGGAGCCCGGGACTATGGCTACACCTTC. Protein sequence: CASSLFGARDYGYTF.

J is TRBJ2-7 and V is TRBV6-5; 9 positions match TRBD1. Trimming removed 10 bases from V and 3 bases from J; junction bases left unmatched: 4. CDR3 length equals 12 residues. Germline assignment: CDR1 MNHEY and CDR2 SVGAGI. The chain's CDR3 is CATGQGRYEQYF. The CDR3, as DNA: TGTGCCACGGGACAGGGCCGCTACGAGCAGTACTTC.

In the case of this clone: Germline is not matched at one junction end, which may reflect a read error. This chain uses TRBV13 with TRBJ1-1; no clear D. CDR1 is PRHDT and CDR2 is FYEKMQ in the germline V gene (reference sequence). The CDR3 runs 13 residues. CDR3 amino acids: CASSLGGGTEAFF. DNA of the CDR3: TGTGCCAGCAGCCTAGGAGGAGGGACTGAAGCTTTCTTT. Full variable domain (remainder filled in from reference TRBV13 and TRBJ1-1): AAGVIQSPRHLIKEKRETATLKCYPIPRHDTVYWYQQGPGQDPQFLISFYEKMQSDKGSIPDRFSAQQFSDYHSELNMSSLELGDSALYFCASSLGGGTEAFFGQGTRLTVV.

V is TRBV7-3 and J is TRBJ2-7; D is unresolved. Trimming cost V 1 base and J 3 bases, with 7 bases left between them. Germline assignment: CDR1 SGHTA and CDR2 FQGTGA. The CDR3 sequence is 13 residues long. The CDR3 nucleotides are TGTGCCAGCAGCTTAATCCCTAACTACGAGCAGTACTTC. Translating gives CASSLIPNYEQYF. Full variable domain (missing parts from reference TRBV7-3 and TRBJ2-7): GAGVSQTPSNKVTEKGKYVELRCDPISGHTALYWYRQSLGQGPEFLIYFQGTGAADDSGLPNDRFFAVRPEGSVSTLKIQRTERGDSAVYLCASSLIPNYEQYFGPGTRLTVT.

This chain joins TRBV6-5 and TRBJ2-3, with 8 bases identical to TRBD1. Germline lookup yields CDR1 MNHEY and CDR2 SVGAGI. This CDR3 has 13 amino acids. The CDR3 is CACRDRNTDTQYF. Here the CDR3 DNA reads TGTGCTTGCCGGGACAGGAACACAGATACGCAGTATTTT.